This T cell receptor beta chain is drawn from a study of control samples from healthy donors and cancer patients. Data came from immunoSEQ multiplex PCR; TCRdb stores just in-frame clones and leaves some out. The sample lists around 55,000 clones, approximately 89% occurring once. Trimming left V 5 bases short and J 0 bases short, with 8 bases between. Germline CDR1 SGHAT, CDR2 FQNNGV. The CDR3 has 13 residues. As regards this clone: The same CDR3 arises from other DNA sequences in this sample as well.

Sequencing was carried out using PBMCs. The chain uses TRBV11-2 and TRBJ2-7; no clear D gene. The source of this sequence is a man aged 35-49 years with colorectal cancer. The CDR3: CASSLQTSYEQYF. Written as DNA, the CDR3 is TGTGCCAGCAGCCTACAAACCTCCTACGAGCAGTACTTC.